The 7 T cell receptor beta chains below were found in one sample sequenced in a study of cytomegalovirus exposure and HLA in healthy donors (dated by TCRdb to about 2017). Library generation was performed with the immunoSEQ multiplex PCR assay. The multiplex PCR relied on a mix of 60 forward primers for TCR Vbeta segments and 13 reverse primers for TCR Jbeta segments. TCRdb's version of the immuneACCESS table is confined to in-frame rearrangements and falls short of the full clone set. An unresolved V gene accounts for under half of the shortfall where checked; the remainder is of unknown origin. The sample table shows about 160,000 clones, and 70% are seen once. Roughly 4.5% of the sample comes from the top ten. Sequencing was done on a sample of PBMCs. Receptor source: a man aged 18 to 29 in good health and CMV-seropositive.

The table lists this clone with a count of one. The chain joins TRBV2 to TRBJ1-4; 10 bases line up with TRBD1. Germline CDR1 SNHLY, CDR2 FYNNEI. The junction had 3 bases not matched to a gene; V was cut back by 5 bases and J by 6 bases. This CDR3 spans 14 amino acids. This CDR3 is CASSSGTGDEKLFF. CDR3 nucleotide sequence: TGTGCCAGCAGTTCCGGGACAGGGGATGAAAAACTGTTTTTT.

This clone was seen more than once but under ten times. The CDR3 region has the DNA TGCGCCAGCAGCTTGGCTCAGGGGGATGCCTATGGCTACACCTTC. This codes for CASSLAQGDAYGYTF. The gene calls are TRBV5-1 and TRBJ1-2, with 7 bases matching TRBD1. From germline, CDR1 is SGHRS and CDR2 YFSETQ. V gave up 0 bases and J gave up 4 bases; unmatched junction bases: 6. The CDR3 covers 15 residues.

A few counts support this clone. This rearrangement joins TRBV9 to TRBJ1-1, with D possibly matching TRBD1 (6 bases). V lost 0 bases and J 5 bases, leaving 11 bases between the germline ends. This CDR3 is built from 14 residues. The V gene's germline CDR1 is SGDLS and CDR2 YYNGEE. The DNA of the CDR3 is TGTGCCAGCAGCGTAGCAGGGGCTGGTACTGAAGCTTTCTTT. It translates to CASSVAGAGTEAFF.

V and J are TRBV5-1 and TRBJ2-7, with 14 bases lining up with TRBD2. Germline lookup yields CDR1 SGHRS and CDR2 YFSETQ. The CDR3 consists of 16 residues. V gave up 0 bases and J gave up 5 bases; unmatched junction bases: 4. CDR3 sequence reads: CASSLEGLAGVDEQYV. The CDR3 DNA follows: TGCGCCAGCAGCTTGGAGGGACTAGCGGGAGTGGACGAGCAGTACGTC.

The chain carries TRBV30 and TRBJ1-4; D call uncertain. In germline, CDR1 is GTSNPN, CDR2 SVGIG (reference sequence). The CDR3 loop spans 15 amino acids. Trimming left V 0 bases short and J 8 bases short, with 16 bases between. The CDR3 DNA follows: TGTGCCTGGAGTGTACTTCCGGCGGGCCGGGAAAAACTGTTTTTT. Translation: CAWSVLPAGREKLFF.

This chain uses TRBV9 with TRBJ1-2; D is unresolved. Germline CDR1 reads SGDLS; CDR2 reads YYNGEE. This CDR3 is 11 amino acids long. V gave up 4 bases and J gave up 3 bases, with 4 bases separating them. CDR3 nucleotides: TGTGCCAGCAGCCGAGACTATGGCTACACCTTC. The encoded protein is CASSRDYGYTF.

CDR3 DNA: TGTGCCTGGGGAATTTGGCGCGGCGCAAACACCGGGGAGCTGTTTTTT. Residues: CAWGIWRGANTGELFF. The chain recombines TRBV30 with TRBJ2-2, with D hard to call. V lost 5 bases to trimming and J lost 2 bases, with 18 bases between them. The CDR3 consists of 16 residues. In germline, CDR1 is GTSNPN, CDR2 SVGIG (reference sequence). Variable domain in full (rest from reference TRBV30 and TRBJ2-2): SQTIHQWPATLVQPVGSPLSLECTVEGTSNPNLYWYRQAAGRGLQLLFYSVGIGQISSEVPQNLSASRPQDRQFILSSKKLLLSDSGFYLCAWGIWRGANTGELFFGEGSRLTVL.